Presented here are 8 T cell receptor beta chains from one specimen sequenced in a study of blood T cell repertoires in COVID-19. The data were produced by immunoSEQ multiplex PCR, yet TCRdb's version contains in-frame clones alone and is incomplete. The data hold about 220,000 clones, with approximately 83% observed a single time. Specimen: PBMCs or T cells enriched from blood (not recorded which). These receptors were obtained from a woman between 50 and 59 years old who had been exposed to COVID-19.

The rearrangement joins TRBV25-1 to TRBJ1-1; the D gene is possibly TRBD1 (5 bases). This CDR3 spans 13 amino acids. V shed 4 bases and J shed 5 bases, with 11 bases lying between them. Germline lookup yields CDR1 MGHDK and CDR2 SYGVNS. The CDR3 protein is CASSGIGVTEAFF. CDR3 in DNA: TGTGCCAGCAGTGGGATAGGGGTTACTGAAGCTTTCTTT.

This chain uses TRBV29-1 with TRBJ1-4, with TRBD1 matching 7 bases. The CDR3 has 15 amino acids. CDR1 SQVTM and CDR2 ANQGSEA come from the germline V gene. V trimming: 4 bases; J trimming: 5 bases; junction bases outside the gene matches: 10. CDR3 sequence: CSVVFRGVGNEKLFF. The CDR3 bases are TGCAGCGTTGTGTTCAGGGGGGTAGGAAATGAAAAACTGTTTTTT.

The chain is built from TRBV6-1 and TRBJ2-5; D perhaps matches TRBD1 (6 bases). With 1 base removed from V and 5 bases from J, the gap between germline ends came to 23 bases. Germline assignment: CDR1 MNHNS and CDR2 SASEGT. The CDR3 runs 18 residues. CDR3 in DNA: TGTGCCAGCAGTGAAGGGGCAGGGGTATTCATTATTTGGGAGACCCAGTACTTC. Protein sequence: CASSEGAGVFIIWETQYF.

The chain is built from TRBV5-5 and TRBJ1-6; weak D call: TRBD1 (5 bases). CDR1 SGHKS and CDR2 YYEKEE come from the germline V gene (reference sequence). Trimming cost V 3 bases and J 1 base, with 8 bases left between them. The CDR3 length is 15 residues. The CDR3 region has the DNA TGTGCCAGCAGCTGGAGGGGATCCTATAATTCACCCCTCCACTTT. Its translation: CASSWRGSYNSPLHF.

The chain has TRBV18 and TRBJ2-5; 7 bases align to TRBD1. The CDR3 spans 15 residues. Trimming at V came to 2 bases and at J to 5 bases, leaving 8 bases not matched to a gene. Germline V gene lookup returns CDR1 KGHSH and CDR2 LQKENI. Here the CDR3 reads CASSPRQGDGETQYF. DNA for the CDR3: TGTGCCAGCTCACCAAGGCAGGGGGACGGGGAGACCCAGTACTTC.

The V and J genes are TRBV28 and TRBJ2-1; TRBD2 aligns across 10 bases. The CDR3 is made up of 19 amino acids. The V segment lost 7 bases and the J segment 3 bases; nucleotides outside the gene matches: 18. Per germline, CDR1 MDHEN and CDR2 SYDVKM. The CDR3 sequence: CASIPPGLAILPGYNEQFF. The CDR3 nucleotides are TGTGCCAGCATACCACCGGGACTAGCGATTCTTCCTGGCTACAATGAGCAGTTCTTC.

The rearrangement uses TRBV2 and TRBJ1-1, with D possibly being TRBD1 (6 bases). The CDR3 contains 14 residues. CDR1 and CDR2 from the germline V gene are SNHLY and FYNNEI. V shed 6 bases and J shed 1 base, with 12 bases lying between them. The CDR3, as DNA: TGTGCCAGCAGGCCGCGGACAGAGAACACTGAAGCTTTCTTT. As protein: CASRPRTENTEAFF.

J is TRBJ1-1 and V is TRBV12-3 or TRBV12-4; perhaps TRBD1 as D (5 bases). This CDR3 region has 12 residues. Trimming cost V 8 bases and J 1 base, with 8 bases left between them. The CDR3: CASSGANTEAFF. The DNA of the CDR3 is TGTGCCAGCTCTGGGGCGAACACTGAAGCTTTCTTT.